The 18 T cell receptor beta chains listed next were all sequenced from one sample in a study of T cell responses to AZD1222 COVID-19 vaccine. The repertoire was sequenced with immunoSEQ multiplex PCR; TCRdb's copy has only in-frame clones and lacks some. The sample includes around 67,000 clones, roughly 84% seen only once; the top ten take 21%. Here the sequenced sample was peripheral blood, taken on day 0 of AZD1222 vaccination. Receptors were obtained from an adult in good health.

CDR3 in amino acids: CASSTRTGGSYEQYF. CDR3 nucleotide sequence: TGTGCCAGCAGTACAAGGACAGGGGGCTCCTACGAGCAGTACTTC. V gene TRBV28 combines with J gene TRBJ2-7, with 10 bases fitting TRBD1. Trimming removed 5 bases from V and 0 bases from J; junction bases left unmatched: 4. CDR1 is MDHEN and CDR2 is SYDVKM in the germline V gene. This CDR3 is 15 amino acids long.

CDR3 DNA: TGTGCCAGCAGTTTCCAGGGGAAAGGCTACGAGCAGTACTTC. Amino acids: CASSFQGKGYEQYF. V usage is TRBV27 and J usage is TRBJ2-7, with D possibly matching TRBD1 (6 bases). V was shortened by 3 bases and J by 3 bases, with 12 bases between the two germline ends. CDR3 length: 14 amino acids. Germline loops: CDR1 MNHEY, CDR2 SMNVEV (reference sequence).

The genes are TRBV19 and TRBJ2-7; D gene ambiguous. The CDR3 is 16 amino acids. Trimming stripped 4 bases from V and 4 bases from J, with 20 bases between. The germline V gene has CDR1 LNHDA and CDR2 SQIVND (reference sequence). This CDR3 is CASSRASSGLAYEQYF. The CDR3 nucleotides read TGTGCCAGTAGTAGGGCTAGTTCAGGTCTGGCTTACGAGCAGTACTTC. Full variable domain (missing parts from reference TRBV19 and TRBJ2-7): DGGITQSPKYLFRKEGQNVTLSCEQNLNHDAMYWYRQDPGQGLRLIYYSQIVNDFQKGDIAEGYSVSREKKESFPLTVTSAQKNPTAFYLCASSRASSGLAYEQYFGPGTRLTVT.

This clone was observed once. This rearrangement joins TRBV28 to TRBJ1-1, with D perhaps matching TRBD1 (6 bases). Per the germline V gene, CDR1 is MDHEN and CDR2 is SYDVKM. Trimming stripped 5 bases from V and 5 bases from J, with 21 bases between. CDR3 length: 16 residues. The CDR3: CASSPPLHRDGTEAFF. CDR3 sequence (DNA): TGTGCCAGCAGTCCACCTCTACACAGGGATGGGACTGAAGCTTTCTTT.

This chain links TRBV7-3 with TRBJ1-4; unclear D gene. Between the trimmed V and J ends, which lost 2 bases and 8 bases, there was a span of 9 bases. This CDR3 has 13 amino acids. Germline assignment: CDR1 SGHTA and CDR2 FQGTGA. The CDR3 DNA is TGTGCCAGCAGCTTACAACCCGGGGAAAAACTGTTTTTT. This encodes CASSLQPGEKLFF.

J is TRBJ1-5 and V is TRBV27; D is ambiguous. V lost 3 bases and J lost 0, with 6 bases in between. This CDR3 has 14 residues. Germline-derived CDR1 and CDR2 are MNHEY and SMNVEV (reference sequence). The CDR3 sequence is CASSFGNSNQPQHF. The DNA for the CDR3 is TGTGCCAGCAGTTTTGGGAATAGCAATCAGCCCCAGCATTTT.

The V and J genes are TRBV11-2 and TRBJ1-1; D is unclear. The germline V gene has CDR1 SGHAT and CDR2 FQNNGV. V was cut by 5 bases and J by 11 bases, with 18 bases left in between. The CDR3 totals 13 residues. This CDR3 is CASSPPLAGYAFF. The CDR3 DNA follows: TGTGCCAGCAGCCCACCCCTGGCGGGCTACGCTTTCTTT.

The chain recombines TRBV7-6 with TRBJ2-7; TRBD2 is a possible D gene (6 bases). Trimming removed 9 bases at V and 2 bases at J, with 17 bases between. Germline CDR1 is SGHVS and CDR2 is FNYEAQ. This CDR3 contains 14 residues. The CDR3 nucleotides read TGTGCCAGTGGATCCGGGACGGGAGCCTACGAGCAGTACTTC. Its protein is CASGSGTGAYEQYF.

This chain links TRBV4-2 with TRBJ2-3; D is possibly TRBD2 (5 bases). Germline-derived CDR1 and CDR2 are LGHNA and YNFKEQ. The ends were cut back, 2 bases at V and 5 bases at J, with 5 bases in the middle. This CDR3 is 12 amino acids long. The chain's CDR3 is CASSQSGDTQYF. In nucleotides, the CDR3 is TGTGCCAGCAGCCAAAGCGGAGATACGCAGTATTTT.

The rearrangement uses TRBV19 and TRBJ2-1, with unresolved D. There are 16 residues in the CDR3. Deletions cut 2 bases from V and 0 bases from J, with 11 bases between. Looked up from germline, CDR1 is LNHDA and CDR2 is SQIVND (reference sequence). DNA of the CDR3: TGTGCCAGTAGTATATTAGGCCTGAGCTCCTACAATGAGCAGTTCTTC. As protein: CASSILGLSSYNEQFF.

The chain employs TRBV5-1 and TRBJ1-4; 7 bases line up with TRBD1. Germline lookup yields CDR1 SGHRS and CDR2 YFSETQ. Unmatched junction bases numbered 7, after V lost 4 bases and J lost 4 bases. The CDR3 covers 15 residues. Here the CDR3 DNA reads TGCGCCAGCAGCCTGGGGGGACAGCTTAATGAAAAACTGTTTTTT. Translating it yields CASSLGGQLNEKLFF.

The chain joins TRBV27 to TRBJ2-1; TRBD2 is a possible D gene (5 bases). Germline V gene sequence: CDR1 MNHEY, CDR2 SMNVEV (reference sequence). The V end lost 2 bases, the J end lost 2 bases, and 10 bases lay between the germline ends. This CDR3 spans 15 amino acids. The CDR3 here is CASSLEGPTYNEQFF. CDR3 nucleotides: TGTGCCAGCAGTTTAGAGGGCCCCACCTACAATGAGCAGTTCTTC.

CDR3 sequence reads: CASSVARPYEQYF. CDR3 nucleotide sequence: TGTGCCAGCAGTGTCGCTCGACCCTACGAGCAGTACTTC. The V and J genes are TRBV27 and TRBJ2-7; D remains ambiguous. Trimming pared 5 bases from V and 2 bases from J, leaving 10 bases between. In germline, CDR1 is MNHEY, CDR2 SMNVEV (reference sequence). The CDR3 is made up of 13 amino acids.

Only a few counts were recorded for this clone. The chain combines TRBV7-2 with TRBJ2-7; D is perhaps TRBD2 (6 bases). Trimming removed 2 bases from V and 3 bases from J, with 14 bases in between. CDR1 is SGHTA, CDR2 FQGNSA, per germline. The CDR3 consists of 15 residues. The CDR3 DNA sequence: TGTGCCAGCAGCTTAATGTTTAATAGCGGCTACGAGCAGTACTTC. This sequence encodes CASSLMFNSGYEQYF. Using reference TRBV7-2 and TRBJ2-7 for the parts outside the CDR3, the full variable domain is GAGVSQSPSNKVTEKGKDVELRCDPISGHTALYWYRQSLGQGLEFLIYFQGNSAPDKSGLPSDRFSAERTGGSVSTLTIQRTQQEDSAVYLCASSLMFNSGYEQYFGPGTRLTVT.

This chain connects TRBV5-1 to TRBJ1-5; 7 bases align to TRBD1. The CDR3 has 13 residues. Per germline, CDR1 SGHRS and CDR2 YFSETQ. V was pared by 4 bases and J by 7 bases, with 5 bases of the junction left unmatched. CDR3 sequence (DNA): TGCGCCAGCAGCCCACAGGGGACCCAGCCCCAGCATTTT. This translates into CASSPQGTQPQHF.

This chain connects TRBV28 to TRBJ1-6, with a weak D call TRBD1 (5 bases). V dropped 7 bases and J dropped 7 bases, with 17 bases sitting between them. Germline V gene lookup returns CDR1 MDHEN and CDR2 SYDVKM. The CDR3 has 15 residues. The CDR3 DNA is TGTGCCAGCACTACACCCTGGGGGTCAAATTCACCCCTCCACTTT. Its protein product is CASTTPWGSNSPLHF.

This clone was detected only a few times. This chain uses TRBV27 with TRBJ2-5, with no clear D. Looked up from germline, CDR1 is MNHEY and CDR2 is SMNVEV (reference sequence). V lost 2 bases, J lost 7 bases, and 8 bases lay in between. The CDR3 consists of 12 residues. DNA of the CDR3: TGTGCCAGCAGTTTAGACAAGGGGACCCAGTACTTC. This translates into CASSLDKGTQYF.

This chain connects TRBV11-2 to TRBJ2-1, with D possibly being TRBD2 (5 bases). Germline V gives CDR1 SGHAT, CDR2 FQNNGV. Trimming removed 6 bases at V and 7 bases at J, with 10 bases between. The CDR3 totals 12 residues. The CDR3 nucleotides are TGTGCCAGCAGAAAAGCGGATAATGAGCAGTTCTTC. This encodes CASRKADNEQFF.